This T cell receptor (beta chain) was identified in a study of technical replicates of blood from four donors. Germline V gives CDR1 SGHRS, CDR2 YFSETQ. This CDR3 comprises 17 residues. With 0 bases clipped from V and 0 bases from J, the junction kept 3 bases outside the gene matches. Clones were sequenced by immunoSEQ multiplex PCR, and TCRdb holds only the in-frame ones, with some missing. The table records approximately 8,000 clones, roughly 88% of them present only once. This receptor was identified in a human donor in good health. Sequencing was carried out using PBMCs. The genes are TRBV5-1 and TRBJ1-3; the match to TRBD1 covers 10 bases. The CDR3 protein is CASSLGQGATSGNTIYF. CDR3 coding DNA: TGCGCCAGCAGCTTGGGACAGGGGGCTACCTCTGGAAACACCATATATTTT.